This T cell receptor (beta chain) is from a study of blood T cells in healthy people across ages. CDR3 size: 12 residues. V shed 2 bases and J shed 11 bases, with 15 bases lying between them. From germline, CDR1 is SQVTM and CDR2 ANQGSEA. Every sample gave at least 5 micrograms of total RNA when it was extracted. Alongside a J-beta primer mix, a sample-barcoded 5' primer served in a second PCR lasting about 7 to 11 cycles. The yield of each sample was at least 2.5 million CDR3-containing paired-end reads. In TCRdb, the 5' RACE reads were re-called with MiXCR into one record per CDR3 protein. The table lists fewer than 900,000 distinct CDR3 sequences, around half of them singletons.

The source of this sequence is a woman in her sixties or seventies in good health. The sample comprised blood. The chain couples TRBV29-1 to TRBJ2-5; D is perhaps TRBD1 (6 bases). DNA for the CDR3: TGCAGCGTTGAAAGGGGGAACAATGAGCAGTACTTC. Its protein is CSVERGNNEQYF.